This TCR beta chain was found in a study of T cell responses to AZD1222 COVID-19 vaccine. This CDR3 region has 15 residues. The germline V gene has CDR1 GTSNPN and CDR2 SVGIG (reference sequence). The trim removed 0 bases at V and 0 bases at J, leaving 5 bases unmatched. Repertoires were generated with immunoSEQ multiplex PCR, while TCRdb's copy carries only in-frame clones and drops some. The repertoire has about 96,000 clones, 80% to 90% of them found once; the top ten carry 1.5% to 2%. Details on this clone: Its antigen is not identified.

Study conclusions and caveats: Repertoire samples came only from after the peak T cell response. Donors in the cohort were predominantly white British and more often female, and clonal diversity was possibly underestimated.

The sample was peripheral blood, taken on day 0 of AZD1222 vaccination. The genes are TRBV30 and TRBJ2-7; 7 nucleotides match TRBD2. This TCR was recovered from an adult in good health. The CDR3 region has the DNA TGTGCCTGGAGTGTCAGTAGCGGGTACTCCTACGAGCAGTACTTC. This sequence encodes CAWSVSSGYSYEQYF.